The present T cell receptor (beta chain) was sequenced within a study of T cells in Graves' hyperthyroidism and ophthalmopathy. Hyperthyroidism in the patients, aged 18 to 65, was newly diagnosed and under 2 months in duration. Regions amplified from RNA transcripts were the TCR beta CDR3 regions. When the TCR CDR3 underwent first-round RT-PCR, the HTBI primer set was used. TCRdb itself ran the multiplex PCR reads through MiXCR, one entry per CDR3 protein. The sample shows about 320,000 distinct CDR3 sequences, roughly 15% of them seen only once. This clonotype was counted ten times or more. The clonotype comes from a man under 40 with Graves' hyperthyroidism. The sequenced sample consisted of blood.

The CDR3 is CASQTEGNEAFF. CDR3 sequence (DNA): TGTGCCAGTCAGACCGAGGGAAATGAAGCTTTCTTT. The V call is TRBV7-9, the J call TRBJ1-1; D gene unclear. Germline assignment: CDR1 SEHNR and CDR2 FQNEAQ (reference sequence). Trimming shortened V by 9 bases and J by 7 bases, and 15 bases separated the two germline ends. The CDR3 extends over 12 amino acids.